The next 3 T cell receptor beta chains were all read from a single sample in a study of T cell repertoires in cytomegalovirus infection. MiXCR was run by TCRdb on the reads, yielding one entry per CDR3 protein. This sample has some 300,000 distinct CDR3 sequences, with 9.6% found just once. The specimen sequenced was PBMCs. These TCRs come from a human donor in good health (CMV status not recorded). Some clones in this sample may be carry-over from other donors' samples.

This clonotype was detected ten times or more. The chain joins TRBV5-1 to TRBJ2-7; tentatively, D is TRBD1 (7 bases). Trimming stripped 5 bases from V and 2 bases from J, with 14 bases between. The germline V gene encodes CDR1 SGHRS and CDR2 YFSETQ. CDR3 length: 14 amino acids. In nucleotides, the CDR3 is TGCGCCAGCAGGTCCCAGGGGGGACCCTACGAGCAGTACTTC. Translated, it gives CASRSQGGPYEQYF.

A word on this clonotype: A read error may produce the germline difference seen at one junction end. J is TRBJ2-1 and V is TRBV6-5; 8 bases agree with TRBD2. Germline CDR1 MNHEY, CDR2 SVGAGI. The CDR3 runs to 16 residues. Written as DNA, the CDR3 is TGTGCCCGCAGTTCCATAGCGGGGCCCGACTACAATGAGCAGTTCTTC. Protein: CARSSIAGPDYNEQFF.

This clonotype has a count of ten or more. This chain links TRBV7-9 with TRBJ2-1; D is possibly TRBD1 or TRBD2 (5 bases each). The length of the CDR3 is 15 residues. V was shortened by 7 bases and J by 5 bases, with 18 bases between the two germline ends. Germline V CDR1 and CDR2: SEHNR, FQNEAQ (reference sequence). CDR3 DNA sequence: TGTGCCAGCATCTCAACCGGGGCCCCTCACAATGAGCAGTTCTTC. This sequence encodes CASISTGAPHNEQFF.